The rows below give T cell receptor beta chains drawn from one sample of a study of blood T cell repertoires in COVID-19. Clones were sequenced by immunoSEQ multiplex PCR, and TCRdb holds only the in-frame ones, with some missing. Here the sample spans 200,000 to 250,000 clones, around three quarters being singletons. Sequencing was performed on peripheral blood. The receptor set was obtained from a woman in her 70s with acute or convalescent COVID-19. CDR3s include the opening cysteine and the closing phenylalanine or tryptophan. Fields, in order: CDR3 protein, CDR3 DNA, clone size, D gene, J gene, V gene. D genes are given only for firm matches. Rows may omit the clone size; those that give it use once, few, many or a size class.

CDR3 protein: CASSLDEGLGAFF
CDR3 DNA: TGTGCCAGCAGCTTAGATGAGGGTCTGGGAGCTTTCTTT
clone size: -
D gene: -
J gene: TRBJ1-1
V gene: TRBV11-2

CDR3 protein: CAWQRDRVNTEAFF
CDR3 DNA: TGTGCCTGGCAAAGGGACAGGGTGAACACTGAAGCTTTCTTT
clone size: few
D gene: TRBD1
J gene: TRBJ1-1
V gene: TRBV30

CDR3 protein: CASSLGGTAGELFF
CDR3 DNA: TGTGCCAGCAGCCTCGGCGGGACAGCCGGGGAGCTGTTTTTT
clone size: -
D gene: -
J gene: TRBJ2-2
V gene: TRBV7-3

CDR3 protein: CASSLGIDTRGYTF
CDR3 DNA: TGTGCCAGCAGCTTAGGAATAGACACTAGGGGCTACACCTTC
clone size: -
D gene: -
J gene: TRBJ1-2
V gene: TRBV11-2

CDR3 protein: CASSLLNPLAGGPVPLNEQFF
CDR3 DNA: TGCGCCAGCAGCCTCCTTAACCCACTAGCGGGGGGGCCCGTCCCCCTCAATGAGCAGTTCTTC
clone size: -
D gene: TRBD2
J gene: TRBJ2-1
V gene: TRBV4-3

CDR3 protein: CASSRDRGAETQYF
CDR3 DNA: TGTGCCAGCAGTCGGGACAGGGGAGCAGAGACCCAGTACTTC
clone size: -
D gene: TRBD1
J gene: TRBJ2-5
V gene: TRBV2

CDR3 protein: CASSTTGGGNIQYF
CDR3 DNA: TGTGCCAGCAGTACCACAGGGGGTGGGAACATTCAGTACTTC
clone size: -
D gene: TRBD1
J gene: TRBJ2-4
V gene: TRBV27

CDR3 protein: CASSLDGGQGYEQYF
CDR3 DNA: TGTGCCAGCAGCTTAGATGGGGGACAGGGCTACGAGCAGTACTTC
clone size: -
D gene: TRBD1
J gene: TRBJ2-7
V gene: TRBV11-2

CDR3 protein: CASSSGLAVGGEQFF
CDR3 DNA: TGTGCCAGCAGCTCGGGACTAGCTGTGGGGGGTGAGCAGTTCTTC
clone size: -
D gene: TRBD2
J gene: TRBJ2-1
V gene: TRBV11-2

CDR3 protein: CASSETRTGGTEAFF
CDR3 DNA: TGCGCCAGCAGTGAGACCCGGACAGGGGGCACTGAAGCTTTCTTT
clone size: few
D gene: TRBD1
J gene: TRBJ1-1
V gene: TRBV10-2

CDR3 protein: CASSSDGGGVSPLHF
CDR3 DNA: TGTGCCAGCAGTTCTGACGGCGGGGGGGTTTCACCCCTCCACTTT
clone size: few
D gene: -
J gene: TRBJ1-6
V gene: TRBV6-2/TRBV6-3

CDR3 protein: CASSSWGEVSNEQFF
CDR3 DNA: TGTGCCAGCAGTTCATGGGGGGAAGTTTCCAATGAGCAGTTCTTC
clone size: -
D gene: -
J gene: TRBJ2-1
V gene: TRBV6-2/TRBV6-3

CDR3 protein: CASSFDRGLDEQFF
CDR3 DNA: TGTGCCAGCAGCTTTGACAGGGGTTTGGATGAGCAGTTCTTC
clone size: -
D gene: TRBD1
J gene: TRBJ2-1
V gene: TRBV9

CDR3 protein: CASGLFGRAEAFF
CDR3 DNA: TGCGCCAGCGGACTATTCGGTCGGGCTGAAGCTTTCTTT
clone size: -
D gene: -
J gene: TRBJ1-1
V gene: TRBV5-1

CDR3 protein: CASSLAGSYEQYF
CDR3 DNA: TGCGCCAGCAGCTTGGCGGGGTCCTACGAGCAGTACTTC
clone size: -
D gene: -
J gene: TRBJ2-7
V gene: TRBV5-1

CDR3 protein: CASRSGTGGLNGTYPSYNEQFF
CDR3 DNA: TGCGCCAGCAGATCCGGGACAGGGGGCCTCAATGGGACTTACCCCTCCTACAATGAGCAGTTCTTC
clone size: -
D gene: TRBD1
J gene: TRBJ2-1
V gene: TRBV5-1

CDR3 protein: CASSPPVTAQETQYF
CDR3 DNA: TGTGCCAGCAGCCCCCCGGTGACAGCTCAAGAGACCCAGTACTTC
clone size: -
D gene: -
J gene: TRBJ2-5
V gene: TRBV2

CDR3 protein: CASSLSYNQPQHF
CDR3 DNA: TGTGCCAGCAGCTTATCTTACAATCAGCCCCAGCATTTT
clone size: once
D gene: -
J gene: TRBJ1-5
V gene: TRBV7-9

CDR3 protein: CASSEGGRGTEAFF
CDR3 DNA: TGCGCCAGCAGTGAAGGAGGGCGGGGGACTGAAGCTTTCTTT
clone size: -
D gene: -
J gene: TRBJ1-1
V gene: TRBV10-1

CDR3 protein: CASSGRTGYGYTF
CDR3 DNA: TGTGCCAGCAGTGGCAGGACAGGGTATGGCTACACCTTC
clone size: -
D gene: TRBD1
J gene: TRBJ1-2
V gene: TRBV6-2/TRBV6-3

CDR3 protein: CATSDSGDGGYGYTF
CDR3 DNA: TGTGCCACCAGTGATTCGGGGGACGGTGGCTATGGCTACACCTTC
clone size: -
D gene: -
J gene: TRBJ1-2
V gene: TRBV24-1

CDR3 protein: CAISSSGGNQPQHF
CDR3 DNA: TGTGCCATCAGTTCCTCAGGGGGGAATCAGCCCCAGCATTTT
clone size: -
D gene: TRBD1
J gene: TRBJ1-5
V gene: TRBV10-3

CDR3 protein: CASSLGTRGYTGELFF
CDR3 DNA: TGTGCCAGCAGCCTGGGGACTAGAGGATACACCGGGGAGCTGTTTTTT
clone size: -
D gene: TRBD2
J gene: TRBJ2-2
V gene: TRBV7-6

CDR3 protein: CASSSGEGGPGELFF
CDR3 DNA: TGCGCCAGCAGCTCGGGGGAAGGAGGTCCCGGGGAGCTGTTTTTT
clone size: -
D gene: -
J gene: TRBJ2-2
V gene: TRBV5-1

CDR3 protein: CASSLSGNQPQHF
CDR3 DNA: TGTGCCAGCAGCTTGTCGGGGAATCAGCCCCAGCATTTT
clone size: -
D gene: -
J gene: TRBJ1-5
V gene: TRBV5-6

CDR3 protein: CASSDYRGLTGELFF
CDR3 DNA: TGTGCCAGCAGCGACTACAGGGGGCTAACCGGGGAGCTGTTTTTT
clone size: -
D gene: TRBD1
J gene: TRBJ2-2
V gene: TRBV5-8

CDR3 protein: CASSPGQGPYNEQFF
CDR3 DNA: TGCGCCAGCAGCCCTGGACAGGGGCCCTACAATGAGCAGTTCTTC
clone size: -
D gene: TRBD1
J gene: TRBJ2-1
V gene: TRBV4-1

CDR3 protein: CATSDSTGIYEQYF
CDR3 DNA: TGTGCCACCAGTGATTCAACAGGGATCTACGAGCAGTACTTC
clone size: -
D gene: -
J gene: TRBJ2-7
V gene: TRBV24-1

CDR3 protein: CASSQSEAGEGYTF
CDR3 DNA: TGCGCCAGCAGTCAATCGGAGGCAGGGGAGGGCTACACCTTC
clone size: -
D gene: -
J gene: TRBJ1-2
V gene: TRBV23-1

CDR3 protein: CATSEPSAGGGADTQYF
CDR3 DNA: TGTGCCACCAGTGAGCCCTCAGCGGGGGGCGGAGCAGATACGCAGTATTTT
clone size: -
D gene: TRBD2
J gene: TRBJ2-3
V gene: TRBV24-1

CDR3 protein: CAISRDKSDEQYF
CDR3 DNA: TGTGCCATCAGTCGGGACAAATCGGACGAGCAGTACTTC
clone size: few
D gene: -
J gene: TRBJ2-7
V gene: TRBV10-3

CDR3 protein: CASSPRTSGGADTQYF
CDR3 DNA: TGTGCCAGCAGCCCCCGGACTAGCGGGGGTGCTGATACGCAGTATTTT
clone size: few
D gene: TRBD2
J gene: TRBJ2-3
V gene: TRBV7-3

CDR3 protein: CASRLTSGGAGYNEQFF
CDR3 DNA: TGTGCCAGCCGCCTGACTAGCGGGGGGGCGGGTTACAATGAGCAGTTCTTC
clone size: -
D gene: TRBD2
J gene: TRBJ2-1
V gene: TRBV2

CDR3 protein: CASSPSGVGGTDTQYF
CDR3 DNA: TGTGCCAGCAGCCCCTCCGGCGTCGGGGGCACAGATACGCAGTATTTT
clone size: -
D gene: -
J gene: TRBJ2-3
V gene: TRBV7-2

CDR3 protein: CASSLGRRFSGNTIYF
CDR3 DNA: TGTGCCAGCAGCCTAGGGAGGCGGTTCTCTGGAAACACCATATATTTT
clone size: -
D gene: -
J gene: TRBJ1-3
V gene: TRBV9

CDR3 protein: CASDGGAGYNEQFF
CDR3 DNA: TGTGCCAGCGACGGGGGGGCCGGCTACAATGAGCAGTTCTTC
clone size: few
D gene: TRBD2
J gene: TRBJ2-1
V gene: TRBV10-3

CDR3 protein: CASSFGTSGVETQYF
CDR3 DNA: TGTGCCAGCAGCTTCGGGACTAGCGGGGTAGAGACCCAGTACTTC
clone size: -
D gene: TRBD2
J gene: TRBJ2-5
V gene: TRBV11-2

CDR3 protein: CASSMAAGGFREGSYEQYF
CDR3 DNA: TGTGCCAGTAGTATGGCTGCAGGAGGGTTTCGGGAAGGCTCCTACGAGCAGTACTTC
clone size: -
D gene: -
J gene: TRBJ2-7
V gene: TRBV19

CDR3 protein: CSDPSGVSNQPQHF
CDR3 DNA: TGCAGCGACCCTTCAGGGGTTAGCAATCAGCCCCAGCATTTT
clone size: -
D gene: -
J gene: TRBJ1-5
V gene: TRBV29-1

CDR3 protein: CASRNRDPYNEQFF
CDR3 DNA: TGTGCCAGCAGGAACAGGGACCCCTACAATGAGCAGTTCTTC
clone size: -
D gene: -
J gene: TRBJ2-1
V gene: TRBV6-5

CDR3 protein: CASSRAQGLETEAFF
CDR3 DNA: TGTGCCAGCTCACGGGCGCAGGGGCTTGAGACTGAAGCTTTCTTT
clone size: -
D gene: -
J gene: TRBJ1-1
V gene: TRBV18

CDR3 protein: CASSLSGLTQYF
CDR3 DNA: TGTGCCAGCAGCTTATCAGGGCTTACGCAGTATTTT
clone size: -
D gene: -
J gene: TRBJ2-3
V gene: TRBV7-6

CDR3 protein: CASSLALNTGELFF
CDR3 DNA: TGTGCCAGCAGCTTAGCCTTAAACACCGGGGAGCTGTTTTTT
clone size: -
D gene: -
J gene: TRBJ2-2
V gene: TRBV7-8

CDR3 protein: CAWSRGLGDTGELFF
CDR3 DNA: TGTGCCTGGAGTAGGGGCCTAGGGGACACCGGGGAGCTGTTTTTT
clone size: -
D gene: -
J gene: TRBJ2-2
V gene: TRBV30

CDR3 protein: CASSQDYRRGDYTF
CDR3 DNA: TGTGCCAGCAGCCAAGATTACCGGAGGGGCGACTACACCTTC
clone size: few
D gene: -
J gene: TRBJ1-2
V gene: TRBV3-1/TRBV3-2

CDR3 protein: CASSQEGSRSNSPLHF
CDR3 DNA: TGTGCCAGCAGCCAAGAGGGCAGCCGAAGTAATTCACCCCTCCACTTT
clone size: -
D gene: -
J gene: TRBJ1-6
V gene: TRBV3-1/TRBV3-2

CDR3 protein: CATSVVPGLAGRETQYF
CDR3 DNA: TGTGCCACCAGCGTAGTACCGGGACTAGCGGGTCGAGAGACCCAGTACTTC
clone size: -
D gene: TRBD2
J gene: TRBJ2-5
V gene: TRBV15

CDR3 protein: CASGGAGETQYF
CDR3 DNA: TGTGCCAGCGGGGGGGCTGGAGAGACCCAGTACTTC
clone size: -
D gene: -
J gene: TRBJ2-5
V gene: TRBV25-1

CDR3 protein: CASMSGNTIYF
CDR3 DNA: TGTGCCAGCATGAGTGGAAACACCATATATTTT
clone size: -
D gene: -
J gene: TRBJ1-3
V gene: TRBV25-1

CDR3 protein: CASSSNLGTGSYEQYF
CDR3 DNA: TGTGCCAGCAGCTCGAATTTGGGGACAGGGAGCTACGAGCAGTACTTC
clone size: -
D gene: TRBD1
J gene: TRBJ2-7
V gene: TRBV7-2